This TCR beta chain emerged from a study of cytomegalovirus exposure and HLA in healthy donors. Profiling relied on immunoSEQ multiplex PCR, and the TCRdb table lists in-frame clones only, not all of them. The sample includes fewer than 350,000 clones, roughly 90% of them seen just once. CDR1 is SNHLY, CDR2 FYNNEI, per germline. Trimming at V came to 4 bases and at J to 6 bases, leaving 7 bases not matched to a gene. This CDR3 has 16 amino acids. The sample consisted of PBMCs. The rearrangement joins TRBV2 to TRBJ2-2, with 11 bases aligning to TRBD2. This clonotype originated in a young woman in good health and CMV-seronegative. The CDR3 DNA is TGTGCCAGCAGTGCAACTAGCGGGAGTCGATCCGGGGAGCTGTTTTTT. Its translation is CASSATSGSRSGELFF.